This is a list of T cell receptor beta chains from one sample in a study of T cell clonotyping in hematopoietic cell transplantation. Repertoires were generated with immunoSEQ multiplex PCR, while TCRdb's copy carries only in-frame clones and drops some. The table records about 16,000 clones, 71% of them present only once. Specimen: peripheral blood mononuclear cells. The receptors derive from a woman aged 60-75 years in good health. Some clones in this sample may be carry-over from other donors' samples. CDR3s include the opening cysteine and the closing phenylalanine or tryptophan. The D gene is left open where the match is weak. The size of a clone is reported for some rows only, either as once, few or many, or as a class for expanded clones.

d_call	clone_size	v_call	j_call	cdr3_nt	cdr3_aa
TRBD1	-	TRBV6-5	TRBJ1-4	TGTGCCAGCAGTTATAAACAGGGGTTGGAAAAACTGTTTTTT	CASSYKQGLEKLFF
TRBD2	-	TRBV14	TRBJ2-7	TGTGCCAGCAGCCAAGCCCTAGGACTAGCAGGCGAGCAGTACTTC	CASSQALGLAGEQYF
TRBD1	-	TRBV7-9	TRBJ1-2	TGTGCCAGCAGCTCGGGATCCACGGGGACAGTCTATGGCTACACCTTC	CASSSGSTGTVYGYTF
-	-	TRBV4-1	TRBJ1-5	TGCGCCAGCAGCCAATTTCCCGAACGGGCTTCTCATCAGCCCCAGCATTTT	CASSQFPERASHQPQHF
-	-	TRBV6-1	TRBJ2-7	TGTGCCAGCAGTGAAGAGGGGTGGGAGTGGTACGAGCAGTACTTC	CASSEEGWEWYEQYF
-	-	TRBV19	TRBJ1-5	TGTGCCAGTAGTCCGACAGTGAAACAGCCCCAGCATTTT	CASSPTVKQPQHF
-	few	TRBV6-4	TRBJ1-6	TGTGCCAGCAGTGACTCTCTAGGCTCACCCCTCCACTTT	CASSDSLGSPLHF
-	-	TRBV7-2	TRBJ1-5	TGTGCCAGCAGCATTAGCAATCAGCCCCAGCATTTT	CASSISNQPQHF
-	-	TRBV6-6	TRBJ1-4	TGTGCCAGCTATCACAGGGCCGGTAATGAAAAACTGTTTTTT	CASYHRAGNEKLFF
TRBD1	-	TRBV4-3	TRBJ1-2	TGCGCCAGCAGCCAAGGGACAGGGCTAGGGGATGGCTACACCTTC	CASSQGTGLGDGYTF
-	-	TRBV7-8	TRBJ1-3	TGTGCCAGCAGCTTATCGGGGGGAGGTGGAAACACCATATATTTT	CASSLSGGGGNTIYF
-	-	TRBV5-4	TRBJ2-5	TGTGCCAGCAGCTTCGGGGAGACCCAGTACTTC	CASSFGETQYF
-	-	TRBV30	TRBJ2-1	TGTGCCTGGAGTTCCGACAGGAACTACAATGAGCAGTTCTTC	CAWSSDRNYNEQFF
TRBD1	-	TRBV29-1	TRBJ1-1	TGCAGCGTTGAACGAGGGACAGGAGGGAGAACTGAAGCTTTCTTT	CSVERGTGGRTEAFF
-	-	TRBV14	TRBJ1-1	TGTGCCAGCAGCCAAGCCCAGGGCACTGAAGCTTTCTTT	CASSQAQGTEAFF
-	few	TRBV19	TRBJ1-1	TGTGCCAGTACCGTCCCAGGGACTGAAGCTTCCTTT	CASTVPGTEASF
-	-	TRBV5-8	TRBJ2-3	TGTGCCAGCAGCTTGGTACCGGGAACAGATACGCAGTATTTT	CASSLVPGTDTQYF
-	few	TRBV29-1	TRBJ2-7	TGCAGCGTCTCCGGGGGGCGCAACGAGCAGTACTTC	CSVSGGRNEQYF
-	few	TRBV30	TRBJ1-1	TGTGCCTGGAGTGAGGCAGGGCATACTGAAGCTTTCTTT	CAWSEAGHTEAFF
TRBD2	-	TRBV25-1	TRBJ2-1	TGTGCCAGCAGTGATAGCGGGAGCGGGTTTGGGGATGAGCAGTTCTTC	CASSDSGSGFGDEQFF
-	-	TRBV6-6	TRBJ1-4	TGTGCCAGCAGGAGATTTGGTAGGGAGGCAGAAAAACTGTTTTTT	CASRRFGREAEKLFF
-	-	TRBV6-5	TRBJ2-5	TGTGCCAGCAGTTACGCCCCGAAAGAGACCCAGTACTTC	CASSYAPKETQYF
-	few	TRBV19	TRBJ1-4	TGTGCCAGTAGCCATCAGGTGACTAATGAAAAACTGTTTTTT	CASSHQVTNEKLFF
-	-	TRBV29-1	TRBJ1-1	TGCAGCGTTGAAGATCGGGGAGGGGGAGCGGCTTTCTTT	CSVEDRGGGAAFF
-	-	TRBV28	TRBJ2-7	TGTGCCAGCGGTCCCCCCCGGAACAGGGCCTACGAGCAGTACTTC	CASGPPRNRAYEQYF
-	-	TRBV19	TRBJ1-2	TGTGCCAGTAGGAAGGACCTCGACTATGGCTACACCTTC	CASRKDLDYGYTF
TRBD1	-	TRBV7-9	TRBJ2-7	TGTGCCAGCAGCCTCCGGGACAGGGTTTACGAGCAGTACTTC	CASSLRDRVYEQYF
-	-	TRBV19	TRBJ1-2	TGTGCCAGTAGTATAGATCGGGTCTCTGGCTACACCTTC	CASSIDRVSGYTF
-	few	TRBV7-6	TRBJ2-3	TGTGCCAGCAGCTTAGAGGGAGACTCTACAGATACGCAGTATTTT	CASSLEGDSTDTQYF
TRBD1	-	TRBV27	TRBJ1-2	TGTGCCACCCTAAGACAGGGAGGTACCCATGGCTACACCTTC	CATLRQGGTHGYTF
-	-	TRBV5-1	TRBJ2-3	TGCGCCAGCAGCCCACAAACAGCATCAGATACGCAGTATTTT	CASSPQTASDTQYF
-	-	TRBV7-9	TRBJ1-2	TGTGCCAGCAGCCCGGAGCGGAGGGTGGGAGGCTACACCTTC	CASSPERRVGGYTF
-	-	TRBV7-9	TRBJ2-4	TGTGCCAGCAGCTTAGGGGCGGGCCTAGCCAAAAACATTCAGTACTTC	CASSLGAGLAKNIQYF
-	-	TRBV4-1	TRBJ1-4	TGCGCCAGCAGCCCAACCGGACTCGAGGCTAATGAAAAACTGTTTTTT	CASSPTGLEANEKLFF
-	-	TRBV30	TRBJ2-1	TGTGCCTGGAGTGTAGATCCAGCGGGTACCGGCAATGAGCAGTTCTTC	CAWSVDPAGTGNEQFF
-	few	TRBV20-1	TRBJ2-5	TGCGTTGGACTTCACCAAGAGACCCAGTACTTC	CVGLHQETQYF
-	-	TRBV30	TRBJ1-1	TGTGCCTGGAGTGTAGTTCCCATGAACACTGAAGCTTTCTTT	CAWSVVPMNTEAFF